This T cell receptor (beta chain) was identified during a study of cytomegalovirus exposure and HLA in healthy donors. Whole-study context: T cells numbering around 180 million yielded fewer than 140 million unique TCR beta sequences in an earlier analysis. General study results and limits: Reports credit the classifier with highly specific, highly sensitive diagnosis of cytomegalovirus status. What a later analysis reportedly showed was that an Asian-associated ancestry cluster had fewer N-insertions than the approximately 700-donor mean.

PCR employed 60 Vbeta and 13 Jbeta primers. Sequencing used immunoSEQ multiplex PCR; TCRdb keeps in-frame clones, though not all of them. Of some 99,000 clones in the sample, 60% to 80% are singletons; the top ten hold less than 8.5%. Germline CDR1 and CDR2: SGHRS and YFSETQ. The length of the CDR3 is 18 residues. The V and J ends lost 0 bases and 6 bases, in that order; junction bases with no gene match: 12. On this clone itself: Its cognate antigen is unknown.

Sample: PBMCs. The rearrangement uses TRBV5-1 and TRBJ2-1; 10 bases map to TRBD2. This TCR was sampled from a female donor in good health and CMV-seronegative. The CDR3 here is CASSLAVGTSGIFNEQFF. Here the CDR3 DNA reads TGCGCCAGCAGCTTGGCAGTTGGCACTAGCGGGATTTTCAATGAGCAGTTCTTC.